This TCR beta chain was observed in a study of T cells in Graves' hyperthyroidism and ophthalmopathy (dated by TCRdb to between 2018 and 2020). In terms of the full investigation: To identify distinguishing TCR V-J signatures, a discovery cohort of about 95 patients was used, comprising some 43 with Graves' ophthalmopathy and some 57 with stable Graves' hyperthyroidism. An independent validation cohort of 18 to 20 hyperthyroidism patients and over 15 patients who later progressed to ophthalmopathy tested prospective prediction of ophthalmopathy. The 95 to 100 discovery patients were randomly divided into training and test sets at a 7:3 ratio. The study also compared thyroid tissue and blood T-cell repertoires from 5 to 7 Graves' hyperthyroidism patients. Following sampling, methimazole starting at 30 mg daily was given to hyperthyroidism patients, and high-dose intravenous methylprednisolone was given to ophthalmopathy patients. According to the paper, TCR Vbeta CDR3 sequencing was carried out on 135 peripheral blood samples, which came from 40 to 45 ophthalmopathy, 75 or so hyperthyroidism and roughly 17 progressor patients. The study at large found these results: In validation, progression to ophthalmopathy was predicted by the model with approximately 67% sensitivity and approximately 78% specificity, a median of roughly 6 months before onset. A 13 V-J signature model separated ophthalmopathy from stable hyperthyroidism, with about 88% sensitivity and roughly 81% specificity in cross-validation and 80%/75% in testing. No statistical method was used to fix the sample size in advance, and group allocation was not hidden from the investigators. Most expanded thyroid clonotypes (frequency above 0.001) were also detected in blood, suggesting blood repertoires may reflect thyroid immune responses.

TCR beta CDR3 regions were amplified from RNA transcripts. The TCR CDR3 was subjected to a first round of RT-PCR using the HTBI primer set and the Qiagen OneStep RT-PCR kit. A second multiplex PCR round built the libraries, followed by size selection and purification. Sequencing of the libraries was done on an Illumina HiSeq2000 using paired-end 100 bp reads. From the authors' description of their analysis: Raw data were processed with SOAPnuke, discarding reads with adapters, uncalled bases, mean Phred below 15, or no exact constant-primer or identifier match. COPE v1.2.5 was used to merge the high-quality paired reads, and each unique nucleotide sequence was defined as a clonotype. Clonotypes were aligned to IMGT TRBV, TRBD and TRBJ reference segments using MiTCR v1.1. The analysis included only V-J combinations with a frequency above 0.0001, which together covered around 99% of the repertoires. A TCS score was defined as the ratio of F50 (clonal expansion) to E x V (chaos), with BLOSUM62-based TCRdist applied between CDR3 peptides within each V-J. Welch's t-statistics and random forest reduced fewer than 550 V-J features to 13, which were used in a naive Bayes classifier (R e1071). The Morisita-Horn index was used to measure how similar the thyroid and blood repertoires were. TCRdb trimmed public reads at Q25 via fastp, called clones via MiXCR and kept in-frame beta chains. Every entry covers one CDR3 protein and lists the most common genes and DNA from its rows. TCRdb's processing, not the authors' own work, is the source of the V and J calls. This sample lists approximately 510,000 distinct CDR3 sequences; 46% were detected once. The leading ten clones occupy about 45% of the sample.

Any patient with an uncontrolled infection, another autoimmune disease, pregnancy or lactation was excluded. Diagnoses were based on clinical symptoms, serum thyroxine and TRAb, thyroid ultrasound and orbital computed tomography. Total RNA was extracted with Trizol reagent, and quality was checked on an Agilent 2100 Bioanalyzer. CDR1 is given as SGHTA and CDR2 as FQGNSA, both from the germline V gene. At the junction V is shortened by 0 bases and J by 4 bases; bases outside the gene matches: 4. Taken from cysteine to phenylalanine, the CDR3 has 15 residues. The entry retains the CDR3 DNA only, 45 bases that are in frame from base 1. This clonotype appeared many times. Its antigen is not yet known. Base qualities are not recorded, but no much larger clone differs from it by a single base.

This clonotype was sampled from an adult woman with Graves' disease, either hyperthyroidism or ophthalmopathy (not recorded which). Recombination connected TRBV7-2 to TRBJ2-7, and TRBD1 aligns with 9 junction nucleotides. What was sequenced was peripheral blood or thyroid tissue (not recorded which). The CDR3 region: CASSLAVDRGYEQYF. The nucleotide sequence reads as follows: TGTGCCAGCAGCTTAGCGGTGGACAGGGGTTACGAGCAGTACTTC.